What follows is one T cell receptor beta chain and its context. The antigen is undetermined. The data are from a study of regulatory T cells in long-lasting Graves disease. Whole-study results and caveats: TRBV28, TRBJ1-2 and TRBJ2-5 emerged as the favored segments in persistent disease.

The time point: persistent/refractory GD, antithyroid drugs over 5 years with positive TRAb. Scientists built the TCR library using RNA that was extracted from PBMCs. iRepertoire HTBI primers and Arm-PCR of CDR3 regions built TCR beta libraries. From the multiplex PCR reads, TCRdb called clonotypes with MiXCR, one entry per CDR3 protein. Counted here are more than 650,000 distinct CDR3 sequences, 30% occurring once; the ten biggest clones make up 35% to 55%. The V gene end was trimmed by 0 bases and the J gene end by 2 bases; junction bases not matched to a gene: 15. The CDR3 sequence is 20 residues long. Looked up from germline, CDR1 is SNHLY and CDR2 is FYNNEI.

This chain connects TRBV2 to TRBJ2-7; 11 bases match TRBD1. This TCR was recovered from a female donor with Graves disease. The source was peripheral blood mononuclear cells (PBMCs), collected when the disease was refractory, from a patient treated with antithyroid drugs. This CDR3 is CASSEAPGQGVPIFTYEQYF. In DNA, the CDR3 is TGTGCCAGCAGTGAAGCCCCGGGACAGGGGGTACCCATTTTCACCTACGAGCAGTACTTC. Supplemented by reference TRBV2 and TRBJ2-7, the full variable domain reads EPEVTQTPSHQVTQMGQEVILRCVPISNHLYFYWYRQILGQKVEFLVSFYNNEISEKSEIFDDQFSVERPDGSNFTLKIRSTKLEDSAMYFCASSEAPGQGVPIFTYEQYFGPGTRLTVT.